The sequence of this T cell receptor beta chain was determined in a study of naive and memory T cell subsets (dated by TCRdb to 2017 to 2019). Study-wide context: The figure summarizing the skin biopsy and whole blood samples listed about 10 blood donors, 7 tuberculin skin test biopsies and 3 saline control biopsies. As previously described, skin biopsies were taken from tuberculin skin test sites or from saline-injected control sites and processed for RNA extraction. Usually PCR2 was run as a SYBR Green qPCR and stopped at a set threshold, although low-input samples could use end-point PCR (approximately 6 cycles) instead.

This clonotype is medium-sized (0.01 to 0.1%) in its sample. It has no known antigen specificity. Base qualities are missing; no much larger clone stands one base away. Spanning cysteine to phenylalanine, the CDR3 consists of 15 amino acids. Only the CDR3 portion is preserved as DNA: 45 bases, with reading frame beginning at the first base. For CDR1 and CDR2, the germline V gene lists SGHRS and YFSETQ. Trimming at the junction amounts to 0 bases on V and 4 bases on J, and the germline ends lie 14 bases apart. The paper's findings and limits, for the study overall: The RNA-based method was acknowledged to be potentially sensitive to changes in TCR transcripts with T cell activation and differentiation. Details of skin biopsy collection and RNA processing were not given in the paper but were referenced to earlier studies. TCR sequences were reportedly recovered from both skin biopsy types, with far more TCRs at tuberculin skin test sites. The larger number of TCRs found at tuberculin skin test sites was interpreted as T cell infiltration of a delayed type IV hypersensitivity reaction.

The treatment or condition label here, explained by the study, means: skin biopsy from PPD injection site in Mantoux-positive individual. The study described a robust, sensitive protocol for amplifying, sequencing and analyzing TCRs, using 3' ligation of a UMI-containing oligonucleotide to TCR cDNA. Tuberculin skin test biopsies were obtained from sites injected with PPD in individuals who had a positive Mantoux test. Total RNA, without cell sorting, was DNase treated with RQ1 DNase before reverse transcription, targeting roughly 1 to 1000 ng input. Skin biopsy and whole blood libraries were made to test pipeline robustness in samples where T cells form a minority population. The method behind the library was UMI-ligation and nested PCR. The ligated cDNA was amplified in four rounds of PCR with nested alpha and beta constant region primers together with the SP2 primer. For the blood and skin samples, TCR RNA was reverse transcribed with SuperScript IV using primers for the alpha and beta constant regions. An oligonucleotide carrying the Illumina SP2 primer and a UMI was ligated to the 3' end of the cDNA by means of T4 RNA ligase 1. The 12-nucleotide UMI consisted of two random hexamers with an eight-base spacer between the hexamers to prevent hairpin formation. From the second PCR onward, TCR alpha and beta chain libraries were processed separately and dual indexed for multiplexing. After pooling, the indexed libraries were analyzed by capillary electrophoresis and sequenced on either an Illumina MiSeq or NextSeq. Libraries were spiked with PhiX DNA at about 4.5-7.5% so that base diversity was increased and cluster recognition was improved. Processing in the source paper ran as follows. Demultiplexor took UMIs from read 2, joined the UMIs to the TCR sequence from read 1, and separated reads according to sample indices. V and J genes and V-J junctions were identified by Decombinator, and each TCR was assigned a five-part identifier that included V and J deletions. Collapsinator relied on UMIs to correct both sequencing errors and PCR amplification heterogeneity, producing a UMI-based abundance for each TCR. CDR3Translator turned identifiers into nucleotide sequence, translated the nucleotide sequence into amino acids, and pulled out CDR3 regions based on terminal motifs. Error-corrected alpha and beta TCR counts from blood and skin were compared after normalization to input RNA amount. TCRdb reprocessing: public reads trimmed at Q25 with fastp, clones called with MiXCR, in-frame beta chains kept. Merged by CDR3 protein, the rows form single entries marked with the most common genes and DNA. The V and J calls were not made by the authors but by TCRdb's processing. The sample records tens of thousands of distinct CDR3 sequences, approximately 6.7% of which are singletons. The ten biggest clones cover 3.1% of the sample.

The TCR was taken from an adult in good health. This chain joins TRBV5-1 to TRBJ2-7, with the D gene not confidently named. This specimen consisted of skin, obtained from a tuberculin skin test site. The DNA sequence is given as TGCGCCAGCAGCTTGGTTCCGGGTTCGACGTACGAGCAGTACTTC. It translates as CASSLVPGSTYEQYF.